This TCR beta chain was documented in a study of T cell responses to AZD1222 COVID-19 vaccine. Whole-study context: Some second doses came at about 4 weeks and others at about 12 weeks; these were pooled.

Sequencing was performed with immunoSEQ multiplex PCR; in TCRdb, only in-frame clones are kept and a portion is missing. The table includes 130,000 or so clones, about nine tenths detected once. Study results and caveats: Following two doses of AZD1222, Spike-specific TCR breadth and depth rose. It should be noted that donors were predominantly white British and more often female, and clonal diversity was possibly underestimated. No day 14 peak samples; only post-peak repertoires were characterized.

This CDR3 has 15 amino acids. The germline CDR1 and CDR2 sequences are SNHLY and FYNNEI. Germline trimming cut 6 bases from V and 0 bases from J; bases unmatched to any gene: 3. A note on this clone: The antigen is unknown.

Sequenced here: peripheral blood, sampled on day 0 of AZD1222 vaccination. The rearrangement joins TRBV2 to TRBJ2-3, with TRBD2 identical over 10 bases. The TCR sequence derives from an adult in good health. CDR3: CASSVAGGSTDTQYF. DNA for the CDR3: TGTGCCAGCAGCGTAGCGGGAGGTAGCACAGATACGCAGTATTTT. Supplemented by reference TRBV2 and TRBJ2-3, the full variable domain reads EPEVTQTPSHQVTQMGQEVILRCVPISNHLYFYWYRQILGQKVEFLVSFYNNEISEKSEIFDDQFSVERPDGSNFTLKIRSTKLEDSAMYFCASSVAGGSTDTQYFGPGTRLTVL.